The sequence of this T cell receptor beta chain was determined in a study of blood T cell repertoires in COVID-19 (dated by TCRdb to 2020 to 2022). Background on the whole study: The collaborator samples originated in the United States, Italy and Spain and spanned the acute and convalescent phases of COVID-19. Subjects who had been exposed to COVID-19, were actively infected with it, or had recovered from it provided the deeply sampled blood TCRbeta repertoires that made up the dataset. The prospective study material was composed of cDNA or gDNA derived from T cells, B-cell-depleted T cells, or PBMCs. Where HLA class I and class II types were available, the types were taken from metadata supplied by the sample provider, not from assay-based typing. The samples were drawn from two sources: the first 160 participants of the ongoing ImmuneRACE study, and 1,000 to 1,500 subjects contributed by 6 global collaborators. A de-identified subject ID, COVID-19 status, age in years and sex were almost always included in the sample metadata. The repertoires were made available in a free public database intended to serve as a resource for research on the immune response to SARS-CoV-2. Summary of the overall study and its limitations: The amount of clinical and demographic metadata varied by source and participant and was provided uncurated.

Whole blood was collected in K2EDTA tubes by collaborating institutions according to the institutions' own protocols. For TCRbeta analysis, collaborator samples were shipped as frozen whole blood, as isolated PBMCs, or as DNA extracted from either sample type. The immunoSEQ Assay, a bias-controlled multiplex PCR, was used to amplify TCRbeta CDR3 regions from genomic DNA. The source study handled its data this way. Within the assay, amplification of reference gene primers was used to estimate how many nucleated cells each sample contained. Sequence reads were collapsed and filtered to measure the absolute abundance of every unique TCRbeta CDR3 rearrangement. Productive Simpson clonality was computed per sample as the square root of Simpson's diversity index over productive rearrangements. TCRdb stores this immuneACCESS table with in-frame sequences only. Part of the clones is absent; in the studies checked, under half of the shortfall reflects unresolved V genes, and no reason is known for the rest. That table gives V, J and clone size, and the DNA gave D and trimming. Across this sample there are around 60,000 clones, with approximately 80% seen only once. About 7.1% of the sample is held by the ten biggest clonotypes.

The germline V gene yields SGHVS for CDR1 and FQNEAQ for CDR2. Including cysteine and phenylalanine, the CDR3 has 13 amino acids. Only CDR3 DNA is held: 39 bases, read in frame from base 1. V is clipped by 2 bases and J by 2 bases, and the sequence between their germline boundaries is 6 bases long. Remarks on this clone: There is no known antigen for this receptor. Base qualities are not provided; no much larger clone lies one nucleotide away.

The clonotype was recovered from a man aged 60 to 75 with acute or convalescent COVID-19. Sequenced input: peripheral blood. The chain was built from TRBV7-8 and TRBJ2-5, with the identity of the D gene unclear. The base sequence is TGTGCCAGCAGCTTAAGCCGACAAGAGACCCAGTACTTC. Translated, it gives CASSLSRQETQYF.